This paragraph covers one T cell receptor beta chain sequence. The antigen is unknown. The source of the sample is a study of shared clonotypes between healthy human individuals. Study outcomes and limitations: The study found about 5% of naive CD4 clonotypes shared across a few donors.

This CDR3 is 13 amino acids long. The junction had 10 bases not matched to a gene; V was cut back by 7 bases and J by 8 bases. The germline CDR1 and CDR2 sequences are SQVTM and ANQGSEA. The protocol was immunoSEQ multiplex PCR, while the TCRdb copy is restricted to in-frame clones and leaves out a portion. The sample has approximately 340,000 clones; approximately 79% are singletons. Material: memory CD4+ T cells sorted from blood. Subset defined: CD45RA-negative fraction. The receptor was derived from a young man in good health. This chain connects TRBV29-1 to TRBJ2-1; 8 nucleotides align to TRBD1. This CDR3 is CSGSGGRTDEQFF. In DNA, the CDR3 is TGCAGCGGGTCAGGGGGCAGGACAGATGAGCAGTTCTTC.